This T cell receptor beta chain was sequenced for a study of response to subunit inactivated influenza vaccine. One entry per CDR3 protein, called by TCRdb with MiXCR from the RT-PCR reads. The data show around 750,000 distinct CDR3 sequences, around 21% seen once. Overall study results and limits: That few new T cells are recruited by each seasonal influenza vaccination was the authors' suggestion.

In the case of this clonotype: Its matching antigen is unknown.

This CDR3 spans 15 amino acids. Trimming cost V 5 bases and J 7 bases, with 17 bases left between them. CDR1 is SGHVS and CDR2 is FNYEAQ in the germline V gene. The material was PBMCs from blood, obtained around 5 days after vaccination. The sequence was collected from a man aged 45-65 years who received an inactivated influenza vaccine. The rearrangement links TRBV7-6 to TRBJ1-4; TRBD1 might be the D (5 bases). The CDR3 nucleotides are TGTGCCAGCAGCAAGGACCGGGGCTCGATTGAAAAACTGTTTTTT. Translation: CASSKDRGSIEKLFF.